One and the same sample provided the 14 T cell receptor beta chains below, sequenced in a study of blood T cell repertoires in COVID-19. The repertoire was sequenced with immunoSEQ multiplex PCR; TCRdb's copy has only in-frame clones and lacks some. The sample has around 120,000 clones, about four fifths seen once. Material: peripheral blood. These receptors were taken from a woman older than 75 with acute or convalescent COVID-19.

This chain uses TRBV2 with TRBJ2-7; 9 nucleotides match TRBD2. The germline V gene has CDR1 SNHLY and CDR2 FYNNEI. The CDR3 is 15 residues long. The ends lost 0 bases at V and 7 bases at J; junction bases unmatched: 7. This CDR3 is CASSEASGRPGEQYF. CDR3 nucleotides: TGTGCCAGCAGTGAAGCCAGCGGGAGGCCTGGGGAGCAGTACTTC.

This chain joins TRBV5-1 and TRBJ1-1, with D unresolved. The CDR3 sequence is 14 residues long. CDR1 is SGHRS, CDR2 YFSETQ, per germline. V gave up 4 bases and J gave up 0 bases, with 10 bases separating them. Here the CDR3 DNA reads TGCGCCAGCAGCGCTAACCCGATGAACACTGAAGCTTTCTTT. Translated: CASSANPMNTEAFF.

V gene TRBV3-1 (or the pseudogene TRBV3-2) combines with J gene TRBJ2-3; no reliable D call. Germline V CDR1 and CDR2: LGHDT, YNNKEL (reference sequence). Trimming took 1 base from V and 6 from J, leaving 8 bases between them. The CDR3 has 13 residues. CDR3 sequence: CASSQVVGDTQYF. The CDR3 coding sequence is TGTGCCAGCAGCCAAGTCGTCGGGGATACGCAGTATTTT.

The rearrangement joins TRBV7-2 to TRBJ1-2; TRBD1 agrees at 8 bases. This CDR3 contains 14 residues. CDR1 and CDR2 (germline): SGHTA, FQGNSA. J was trimmed by 7 bases and V by 3 bases; bases with no gene match: 7. The CDR3 DNA reads as TGTGCCAGCAGCTTCTACGACAGGGGAGGTGGCTACACCTTC. Encoded protein: CASSFYDRGGGYTF.

In its sample, this clone was seen a few times. The chain employs TRBV6-2 or TRBV6-3 and TRBJ1-1; D gene ambiguous. V shed 2 bases and J shed 1 base, with 11 bases lying between them. There are 15 residues in the CDR3. CDR1 MNHEY and CDR2 SVGEGT come from the germline V gene. The CDR3 loop reads CASSYDTSSNTEAFF. In DNA, the CDR3 is TGTGCCAGCAGTTACGACACCAGCTCGAACACTGAAGCTTTCTTT.

The chain links TRBV25-1 to TRBJ2-5; 10 bases match TRBD1. The CDR3 is 16 amino acids. The germline V gene has CDR1 MGHDK and CDR2 SYGVNS. V lost 3 bases to trimming and J lost 5 bases; unmatched junction nucleotides: 9. CDR3 bases: TGTGCCAGCAGTGACACCGGGACAGGGGTTTCGGAGACCCAGTACTTC. The encoded protein is CASSDTGTGVSETQYF. Drawing the rest from reference TRBV25-1 and TRBJ2-5, the complete variable domain is EADIYQTPRYLVIGTGKKITLECSQTMGHDKMYWYQQDPGMELHLIHYSYGVNSTEKGDLSSESTVSRIRTEHFPLTLESARPSHTSQYLCASSDTGTGVSETQYFGPGTRLLVL.

This chain joins TRBV3-1 (or the pseudogene TRBV3-2) and TRBJ1-1, with D maybe TRBD1 (5 bases). Trimming took 4 bases from V and 7 from J, leaving 19 bases between them. There are 15 residues in the CDR3. Per the germline V gene, CDR1 is LGHDT and CDR2 is YNNKEL (reference sequence). The CDR3: CASSPSFLGQSEAFF. The CDR3 bases are TGTGCCAGCAGCCCATCTTTTTTGGGGCAGAGTGAAGCTTTCTTT.

This clone was observed once. The rearrangement links TRBV7-8 to TRBJ2-7, with TRBD1 as a possible D gene (6 bases). Germline CDR1 reads SGHVS; CDR2 reads FQNEAQ. The CDR3 has 14 amino acids. V lost 1 base, J lost 2 bases, and 9 bases lay in between. The DNA of the CDR3 is TGTGCCAGCAGCTTAGGACAGGATCCCTACGAGCAGTACTTC. Encoded protein: CASSLGQDPYEQYF.

This rearrangement joins TRBV11-2 to TRBJ2-2; D gene unclear. Per germline, CDR1 SGHAT and CDR2 FQNNGV. V was cut by 5 bases and J by 6 bases, with 7 bases left in between. This CDR3 is 12 amino acids long. The CDR3, as DNA: TGTGCCAGCAGCCTCCTAGCCGGGGAGCTGTTTTTT. Protein product: CASSLLAGELFF.

The rearrangement uses TRBV12-3 or TRBV12-4 and TRBJ1-2; 9 nucleotides match TRBD1. V lost 6 bases and J lost 5; bases outside the gene matches: 1. This CDR3 spans 12 amino acids. DNA of the CDR3: TGTGCCAGCAGCGGACAGGGGTATGGCTACACCTTC. This gives the protein CASSGQGYGYTF.

This chain joins TRBV2 and TRBJ1-3; weak D call: TRBD1 (5 bases). The CDR3 length is 16 residues. Germline values: CDR1 SNHLY, CDR2 FYNNEI. V lost 4 bases to trimming and J lost 4 bases, with 17 bases between them. The chain's CDR3 is CASSGGSRREGNTIYF. The CDR3 region has the DNA TGTGCCAGCAGTGGGGGGAGTCGGCGGGAGGGAAACACCATATATTTT. Using reference TRBV2 and TRBJ1-3 for the parts outside the CDR3, the full variable domain is EPEVTQTPSHQVTQMGQEVILRCVPISNHLYFYWYRQILGQKVEFLVSFYNNEISEKSEIFDDQFSVERPDGSNFTLKIRSTKLEDSAMYFCASSGGSRREGNTIYFGEGSWLTVV.

The rearrangement links TRBV6-2 or TRBV6-3 to TRBJ1-1, with 9 bases that match TRBD1. The germline gives CDR1 MNHEY, CDR2 SVGEGT. The ends lost 5 bases at V and 12 bases at J; junction bases unmatched: 10. The CDR3 extends over 13 amino acids. CDR3 nucleotide sequence: TGTGCCAGCAGTAACACAGGGGGCGAGAGATCTTTCTTT. Residues: CASSNTGGERSFF.

This clone was seen only once. J is TRBJ2-7 and V is TRBV28, with 7 bases that match TRBD1. The CDR3 is 14 amino acids. Trimming cost V 3 bases and J 4 bases; bases outside gene matches: 6. CDR1 is MDHEN and CDR2 is SYDVKM in the germline V gene. The CDR3 spells CASSFTGTVYEQYF. CDR3 in DNA: TGTGCCAGCAGTTTTACAGGGACAGTATACGAGCAGTACTTC.

The V call is TRBV19, the J call TRBJ1-1, with 8 bases fitting TRBD1. Germline CDR1 LNHDA, CDR2 SQIVND (reference sequence). V shed 6 bases, J shed 3 bases, and the junction held 15 bases outside the gene matches. The CDR3 covers 17 residues. Here the CDR3 DNA reads TGTGCCAGTAGCTCCCTTTTTCGACAGGGGCGGGACACTGAAGCTTTCTTT. Its translation: CASSSLFRQGRDTEAFF. The whole variable domain, filled in from reference TRBV19 and TRBJ1-1, reads DGGITQSPKYLFRKEGQNVTLSCEQNLNHDAMYWYRQDPGQGLRLIYYSQIVNDFQKGDIAEGYSVSREKKESFPLTVTSAQKNPTAFYLCASSSLFRQGRDTEAFFGQGTRLTVV.